Each of the 3 T cell receptor beta chains below was sequenced from the same sample in a study of blood T cell repertoires in COVID-19. Sequencing used immunoSEQ multiplex PCR; TCRdb keeps in-frame clones, though not all of them. Among some 66,000 clones listed, approximately 91% were seen once. The source material was peripheral blood. The receptor set was obtained from a human donor in a cohort sampled during active COVID-19.

This sequence joins TRBV10-1 and TRBJ2-5, with D maybe TRBD1 (5 bases). This CDR3 is 14 amino acids long. V was clipped by 2 bases and J by 3 bases, with 10 bases between them. In germline, CDR1 is WNHNN, CDR2 SYGVQD (reference sequence). The CDR3, as DNA: TGCGCCAGCAGTGAGGCAGGGAAAAAAGAGACCCAGTACTTC. Translated, it gives CASSEAGKKETQYF.

The CDR3 spells CASSIYSREKLFF. The DNA for the CDR3 is TGTGCCAGTAGTATCTACAGCCGTGAAAAACTGTTTTTT. This chain links TRBV19 with TRBJ1-4; no clear D. This CDR3 region has 13 residues. V lost 3 bases, J lost 7 bases, and 9 bases lay in between. Per the germline V gene, CDR1 is LNHDA and CDR2 is SQIVND (reference sequence).

The V gene is TRBV5-6, the J gene TRBJ2-7; D is unresolved. The CDR3 has 14 residues. Germline assignment: CDR1 SGHDT and CDR2 YYEEEE. Trimming cost V 4 bases and J 0 bases, with 11 bases left between them. In nucleotides, the CDR3 is TGTGCCAGCAGCCCCGGAGAGGACTCCTACGAGCAGTACTTC. Translation gives CASSPGEDSYEQYF.